The following is a T cell receptor (beta chain) sequence with its context. The antigen is unknown. The data were taken from a study of graft-versus-host responses after intestinal transplantation. General observations from the study: Recipient marrow contained GvH clones, some of which appeared first in ileum or blood.

Measured with immunoSEQ multiplex PCR; TCRdb has only the in-frame clones, and not every one. The sample comprises tens of thousands of clones, over 85% of which are singletons, and less than 0.5% rests with the top ten. Germline V lookup: CDR1 SGHKS, CDR2 YYEKEE (reference sequence). V gave up 4 bases and J gave up 0 bases, with 15 bases separating them. The CDR3 sequence is 16 residues long. The V gene is TRBV5-5, the J gene TRBJ2-3; D might be TRBD2 (5 bases). The receptor was isolated from a human donor who received an intestinal transplant. Sequencing was performed on unstimulated CD8+ T cells sorted from spleen or lymph node cells, taken before intestinal transplant. CDR3: CASSLPRESSTDTQYF. In nucleotides, the CDR3 is TGTGCCAGCAGCCTCCCCCGGGAATCTAGCACAGATACGCAGTATTTT.